This T cell receptor (beta chain) was captured in a study of Tregs in tolerant kidney transplant recipients. Findings and limits, study-wide: Few patients were studied, so findings need validation in larger groups.

Mixed chimerism was transient after nonmyeloablative marrow transplants from related graft donors. From germline, CDR1 is SGHAT and CDR2 FQNNGV. The CDR3 spans 14 residues. Trimming removed 3 bases at V and 6 bases at J, with 15 bases between. Concerning this clone itself: Its antigen is currently unknown.

Clones were read by immunoSEQ multiplex PCR, and TCRdb kept only the in-frame ones, dropping some. This sample has 50,000 or so clones, with about 89% found just once. This material consisted of CD8+ T cells from blood (PBMCs), taken 24 months after the transplant. The clonotype was recovered from a human patient who received a combined kidney and bone marrow transplant. Certain T cells may be donor cells from the graft. The chain links TRBV11-2 to TRBJ2-7; the D gene is possibly TRBD1 (8 bases). CDR3 sequence reads: CASSFATGEGEQYF. DNA of the CDR3: TGTGCCAGCAGCTTTGCGACAGGGGAGGGCGAGCAGTACTTC.